This TCR beta chain was sequenced in a study of T cells in Graves' hyperthyroidism and ophthalmopathy. V was trimmed by 3 bases and J by 1 base, leaving 9 bases between them. CDR3 size: 14 residues. CDR1 is LNHDA and CDR2 is SQIVND in the germline V gene (reference sequence). This clonotype occurred many times. Amplification of TCR beta CDR3 regions was performed using RNA transcripts as template. The HTBI set primed first-round TCR CDR3 RT-PCR. TCRdb itself ran the multiplex PCR reads through MiXCR, one entry per CDR3 protein. This table has approximately 510,000 distinct CDR3 sequences, about 20% appearing once.

The clonotype was recovered from a man younger than 30 with Graves' hyperthyroidism. Sequenced sample: blood. V and J are TRBV19 and TRBJ1-1; D ambiguous. The chain's CDR3 is CASSIGSTNTEAFF. The CDR3, as DNA: TGTGCCAGTAGTATCGGATCAACGAACACTGAAGCTTTCTTT.